This T cell receptor beta chain was identified during a study of PD-1 blockade in classical Hodgkin lymphoma (dated by TCRdb to about 2020). Background on the whole study: Nivolumab dosing was 3 mg/kg intravenously every 2 weeks, continuing until either disease progression or unacceptable toxicity. A peripheral blood immune signature of response to PD-1 blockade in classical Hodgkin lymphoma was defined using TCR beta sequencing and CyTOF.

General conclusions and limits of the study: Lower diversity was observed in patients in whom nivolumab was started less than 1 year after ASCT, and these patients were excluded from later analyses so that confounding by immune reconstitution would be avoided. The study was restricted to a single clinical trial cohort, and the causes of repertoire differences, possibly disease activity or prior therapy, were left undefined. Baseline TCR diversity was reported as lower in newly diagnosed patients than in healthy donors, and lower still in relapsed/refractory patients. Trial patients with a complete response had baseline diversity similar to that of newly diagnosed patients, while partial responders and progressors had significantly lower diversity. A significant rise by C4D1 was seen in CD4+ but not CD8+ TCR diversity (p=0.0027 vs p=0.16), with the rise being most apparent in complete responders (p=0.02).

The sample's time point, from its label and the paper: cycle 2 day 1 (C2D1) of nivolumab. Every trial patient had relapsed following autologous stem cell transplantation, and prior brentuximab vedotin exposure was what differed among cohorts A, B and C. The trial cohort comprised fewer than 65 patients with relapsed/refractory classical Hodgkin lymphoma whose best overall responses were complete response, partial response or progressive disease. Single-agent nivolumab was administered to trial patients in the multi-cohort phase II CheckMate 205 trial. An independent review committee assessed best overall response by applying the 2007 International Working Group response criteria. Trial PBMCs were obtained immediately prior to nivolumab initiation (C1D1) and on therapy at cycle 2 day 1 and cycle 4 day 1. Peripheral blood was collected in 8 mL Vacutainer Cell Preparation Tubes, from which PBMCs were isolated by centrifugation and then cryopreserved.

Turning to this clone: Its antigen is currently not known. The record has no base qualities; no much larger clone is one base away.

The Qiagen DNeasy kit was used to extract genomic DNA both from unsorted PBMCs and from the negatively selected CD4+ and CD8+ fractions. Amplification of TCR beta CDR3 regions was done by immunoSEQ multiplex PCR with primers that anneal to V and J segments. Amplification bias was minimized using a synthetic immune receptor repertoire, and residual bias was removed computationally after sequencing. On the study's bioinformatics: Repertoire diversity was quantified as the Shannon entropy index using custom Python scripts. Unsorted, CD4+ and CD8+ repertoires were analyzed separately, except in combined analyses where CD4+ and CD8+ sequences were merged in silico. Clonal expansion was defined as a frequency increase of at least 2-fold after treatment compared with C1D1, and clones undetected at baseline were assigned a pseudocount of 0.5. Singleton clones were defined as clones with 0 or 1 copy at C1D1, and non-singleton clones were defined as clones with 2 or more copies. Clones expanded in unsorted samples were annotated as CD4+, CD8+ or unknown by matching protein sequences in sorted samples from the same patient. Diversity changes from C1D1 to C4D1 were tested in paired samples using Wilcoxon tests. TCRdb limited this immuneACCESS table to in-frame rearrangements with V and J called. A share of clones is missing; checked studies link under half to unresolved V genes, and the rest is unexplained. V, J and clone size are those of that table, while D and trimming were read from the DNA. This sample gives approximately 50,000 clones in total; just under 75% of them show up just once. The leading ten clones occupy about 16% of the sample.

The origin of this receptor is a human donor with classical Hodgkin lymphoma. Sequenced material: peripheral blood mononuclear cells (PBMCs), taken before the second cycle of nivolumab.

This receptor has the CDR3 CASTRLAGGADTQYF. The DNA sequence is given as TGTGCCAGTACGCGACTAGCGGGAGGAGCCGATACGCAGTATTTT. The chain employs TRBV19 and TRBJ2-3, and TRBD2 matches 13 of the central bases. The CDR3 covers 15 residues, taking in both the cysteine and the phenylalanine. CDR3 DNA only is kept here, 45 bases in frame from base 1. CDR1 LNHDA and CDR2 SQIVND are derived from the germline V gene (reference sequence). V loses 7 bases at its end and J loses 6 bases; junction bases beyond the gene matches: 7.